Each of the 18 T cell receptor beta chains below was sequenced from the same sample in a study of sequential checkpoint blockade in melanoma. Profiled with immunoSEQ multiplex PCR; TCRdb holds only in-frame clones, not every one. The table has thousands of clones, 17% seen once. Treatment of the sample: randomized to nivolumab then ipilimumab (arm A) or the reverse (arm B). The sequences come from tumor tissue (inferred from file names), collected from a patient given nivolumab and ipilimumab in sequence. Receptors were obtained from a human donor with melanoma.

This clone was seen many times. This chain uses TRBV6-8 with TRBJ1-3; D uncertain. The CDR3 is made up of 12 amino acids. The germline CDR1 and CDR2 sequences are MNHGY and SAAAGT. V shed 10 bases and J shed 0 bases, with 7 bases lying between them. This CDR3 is CAINTSGNTIYF. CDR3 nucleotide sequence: TGTGCCATCAACACCTCTGGAAACACCATATATTTT.

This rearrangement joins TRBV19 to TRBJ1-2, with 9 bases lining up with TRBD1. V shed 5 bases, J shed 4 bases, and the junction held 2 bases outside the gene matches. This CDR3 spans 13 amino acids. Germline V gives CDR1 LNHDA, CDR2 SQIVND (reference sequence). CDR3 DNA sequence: TGTGCCAGTAGTGACAGGGGGGCCTATGGCTACACCTTC. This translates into CASSDRGAYGYTF.

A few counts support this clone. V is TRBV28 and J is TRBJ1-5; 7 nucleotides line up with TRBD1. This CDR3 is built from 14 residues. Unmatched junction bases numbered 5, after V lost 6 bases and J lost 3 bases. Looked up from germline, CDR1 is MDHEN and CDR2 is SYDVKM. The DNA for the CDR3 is TGTGCCAGCAGGACAGGGAGTTACAATCAGCCCCAGCATTTT. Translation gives CASRTGSYNQPQHF.

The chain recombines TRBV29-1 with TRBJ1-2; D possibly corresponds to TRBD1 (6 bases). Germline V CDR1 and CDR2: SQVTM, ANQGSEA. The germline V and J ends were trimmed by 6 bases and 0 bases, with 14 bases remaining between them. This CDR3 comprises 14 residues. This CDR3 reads CSVPTGQSNYGYTF. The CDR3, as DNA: TGCAGCGTACCAACCGGACAGTCTAACTATGGCTACACCTTC.

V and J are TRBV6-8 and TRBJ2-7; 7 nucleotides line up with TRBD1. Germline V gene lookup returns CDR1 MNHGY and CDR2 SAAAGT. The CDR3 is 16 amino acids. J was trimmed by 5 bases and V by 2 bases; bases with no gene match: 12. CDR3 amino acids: CASSYDSLTGKNEQYF. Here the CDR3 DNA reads TGTGCCAGCAGTTACGATTCATTGACAGGGAAAAACGAGCAGTACTTC.

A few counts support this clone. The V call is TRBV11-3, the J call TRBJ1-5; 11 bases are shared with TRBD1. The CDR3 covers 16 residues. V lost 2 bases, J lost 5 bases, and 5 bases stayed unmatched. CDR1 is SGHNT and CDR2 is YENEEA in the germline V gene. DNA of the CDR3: TGTGCCAGCAGCTTATCCGCGGGACAGGGGGATCAGCCCCAGCATTTT. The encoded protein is CASSLSAGQGDQPQHF.

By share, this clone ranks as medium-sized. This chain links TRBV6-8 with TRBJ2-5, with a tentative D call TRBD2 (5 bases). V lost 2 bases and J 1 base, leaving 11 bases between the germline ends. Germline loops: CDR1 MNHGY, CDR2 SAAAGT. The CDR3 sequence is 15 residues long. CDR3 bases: TGTGCCAGCAGTTACGCTAGCACGAGCCAAGAGACCCAGTACTTC. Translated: CASSYASTSQETQYF.

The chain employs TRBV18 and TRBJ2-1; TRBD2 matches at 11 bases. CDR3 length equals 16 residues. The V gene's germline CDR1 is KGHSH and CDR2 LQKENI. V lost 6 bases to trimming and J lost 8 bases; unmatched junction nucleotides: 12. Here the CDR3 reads CASSVNGLAGGDEQFF. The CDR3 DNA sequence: TGTGCCAGCTCCGTTAATGGGCTAGCGGGAGGCGATGAGCAGTTCTTC.

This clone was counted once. Here the CDR3 reads CASSLRGLVLETQYF. The CDR3 DNA reads as TGCGCCAGCAGCTTGAGGGGACTAGTCTTAGAGACCCAGTACTTC. The chain joins TRBV5-1 to TRBJ2-5; 8 nucleotides line up with TRBD2. V shed 1 base and J 4 bases; nucleotides not matched to a gene: 6. The CDR3 totals 15 residues. Germline-derived CDR1 and CDR2 are SGHRS and YFSETQ.

Written as DNA, the CDR3 is TGTGCCAGCAGCCAATCTTGGGGCCGCGCGGATACGCAGTATTTT. It encodes CASSQSWGRADTQYF. This rearrangement joins TRBV14 to TRBJ2-3; a weak D match, TRBD1 (5 bases). The CDR3 runs to 15 residues. The ends were cut back, 2 bases at V and 6 bases at J, with 15 bases in the middle. From germline, CDR1 is SGHDN and CDR2 FVKESK. Supplemented by reference TRBV14 and TRBJ2-3, the full variable domain reads EAGVTQFPSHSVIEKGQTVTLRCDPISGHDNLYWYRRVMGKEIKFLLHFVKESKQDESGMPNNRFLAERTGGTYSTLKVQPAELEDSGVYFCASSQSWGRADTQYFGPGTRLTVL.

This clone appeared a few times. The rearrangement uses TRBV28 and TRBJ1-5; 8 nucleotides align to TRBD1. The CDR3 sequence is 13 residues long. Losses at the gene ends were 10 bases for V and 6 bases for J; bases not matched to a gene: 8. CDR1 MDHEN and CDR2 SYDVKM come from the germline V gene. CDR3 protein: CATPGQAGQPQHF. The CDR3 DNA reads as TGTGCCACCCCGGGACAGGCGGGTCAGCCCCAGCATTTT.

Written as DNA, the CDR3 is TGTGCCTGGAAGTTACTAGAATTCTACGAGCAGTACTTC. This sequence encodes CAWKLLEFYEQYF. This rearrangement joins TRBV30 to TRBJ2-7, with D perhaps matching TRBD2 (5 bases). The CDR3 spans 13 residues. Germline V lookup: CDR1 GTSNPN, CDR2 SVGIG (reference sequence). V lost 4 bases and J 3 bases, leaving 13 bases between the germline ends.

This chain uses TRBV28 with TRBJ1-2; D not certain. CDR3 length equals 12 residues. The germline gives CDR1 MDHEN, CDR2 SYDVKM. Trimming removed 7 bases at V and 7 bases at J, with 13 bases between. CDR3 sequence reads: CASTSVSGGYTF. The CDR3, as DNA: TGTGCCAGCACTTCAGTCTCGGGTGGCTACACCTTC.

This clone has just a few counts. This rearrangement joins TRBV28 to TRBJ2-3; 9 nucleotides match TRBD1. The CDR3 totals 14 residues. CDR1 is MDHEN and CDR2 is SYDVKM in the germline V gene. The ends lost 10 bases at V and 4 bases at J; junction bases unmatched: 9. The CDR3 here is CATADRGQSDTQYF. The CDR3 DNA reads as TGTGCCACCGCGGACAGGGGCCAGTCAGATACGCAGTATTTT.

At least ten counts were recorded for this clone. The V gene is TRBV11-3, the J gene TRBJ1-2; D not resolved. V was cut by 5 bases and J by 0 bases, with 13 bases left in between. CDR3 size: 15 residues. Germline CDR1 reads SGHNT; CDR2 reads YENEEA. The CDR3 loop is CASSQNLVTNYGYTF. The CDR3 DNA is TGTGCCAGCAGCCAAAATTTGGTCACTAACTATGGCTACACCTTC. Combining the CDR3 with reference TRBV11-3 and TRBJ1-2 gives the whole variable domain EAGVVQSPRYKIIEKKQPVAFWCNPISGHNTLYWYLQNLGQGPELLIRYENEEAVDDSQLPKDRFSAERLKGVDSTLKIQPAELGDSAVYLCASSQNLVTNYGYTFGSGTRLTVV.

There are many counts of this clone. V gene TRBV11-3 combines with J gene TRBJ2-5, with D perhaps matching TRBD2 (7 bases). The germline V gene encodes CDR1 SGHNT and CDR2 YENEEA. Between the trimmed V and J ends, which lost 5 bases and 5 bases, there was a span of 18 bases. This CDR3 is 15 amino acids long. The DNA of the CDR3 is TGTGCCAGCAGCCTCGAGGGGGGGAGAAGGGAGACCCAGTACTTC. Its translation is CASSLEGGRRETQYF.

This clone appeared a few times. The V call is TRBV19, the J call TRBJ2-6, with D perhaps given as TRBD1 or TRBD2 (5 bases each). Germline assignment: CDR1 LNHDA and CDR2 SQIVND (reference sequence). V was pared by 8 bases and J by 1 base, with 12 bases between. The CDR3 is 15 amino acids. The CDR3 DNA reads TGTGCCAGTGCCAGGGACGGTTCTGGGGCCAACGTCCTGACTTTC. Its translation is CASARDGSGANVLTF.

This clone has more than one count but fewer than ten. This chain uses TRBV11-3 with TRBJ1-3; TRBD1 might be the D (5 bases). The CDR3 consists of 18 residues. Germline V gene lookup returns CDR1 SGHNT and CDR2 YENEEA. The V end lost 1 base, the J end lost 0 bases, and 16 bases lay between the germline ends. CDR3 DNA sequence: TGTGCCAGCAGCTTAGGACGGACCAGGGCTTTCTCTGGAAACACCATATATTTT. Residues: CASSLGRTRAFSGNTIYF.